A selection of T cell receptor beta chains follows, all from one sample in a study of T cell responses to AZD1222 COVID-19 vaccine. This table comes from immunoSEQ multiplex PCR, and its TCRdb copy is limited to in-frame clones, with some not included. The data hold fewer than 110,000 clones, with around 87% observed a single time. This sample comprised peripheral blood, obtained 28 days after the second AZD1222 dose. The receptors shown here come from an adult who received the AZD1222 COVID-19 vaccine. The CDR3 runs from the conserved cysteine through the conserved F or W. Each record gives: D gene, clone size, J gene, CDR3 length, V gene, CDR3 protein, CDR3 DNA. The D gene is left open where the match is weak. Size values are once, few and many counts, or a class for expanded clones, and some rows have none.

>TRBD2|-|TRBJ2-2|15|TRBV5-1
CASRPDGTTTGELFF
TGCGCCAGCAGGCCGGACGGGACTACCACCGGGGAGCTGTTTTTT
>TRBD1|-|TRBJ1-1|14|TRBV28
CASSFGQGDFKAFF
TGTGCCAGCAGTTTCGGCCAGGGGGATTTTAAAGCTTTCTTT
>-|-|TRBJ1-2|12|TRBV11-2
CASSPRDYGYTF
TGTGCCAGCAGCCCCCGGGACTATGGCTACACCTTC
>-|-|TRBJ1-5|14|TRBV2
CASSGQISNQPQHF
TGTGCCAGCAGTGGACAGATTAGCAATCAGCCCCAGCATTTT
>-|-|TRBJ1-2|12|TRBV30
CAWSTGRRGYTF
TGTGCCTGGAGCACAGGGAGGAGGGGCTACACCTTC
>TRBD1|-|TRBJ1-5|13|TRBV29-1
CSSGQGINQPQHF
TGCAGCTCCGGACAGGGCATCAATCAGCCCCAGCATTTT
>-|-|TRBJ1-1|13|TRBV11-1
CASSLAGNTEAFF
TGTGCCAGCAGCTTAGCAGGAAACACTGAAGCTTTCTTT
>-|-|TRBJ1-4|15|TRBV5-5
CASSLEGLANEKLFF
TGTGCCAGCAGCTTGGAAGGGCTGGCTAATGAAAAACTGTTTTTT
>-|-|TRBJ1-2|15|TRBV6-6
CASQDPGHSNYGYTF
TGTGCCAGTCAGGACCCGGGACATTCGAACTATGGCTACACCTTC
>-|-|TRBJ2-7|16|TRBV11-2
CASSPPNGPSSYEQYF
TGTGCCAGCAGCCCCCCGAACGGGCCGAGCTCCTACGAGCAGTACTTC
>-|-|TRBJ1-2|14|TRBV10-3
CAISDRGEDYGYTF
TGTGCCATCAGTGATAGGGGGGAGGACTATGGCTACACCTTC
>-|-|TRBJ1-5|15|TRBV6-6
CASSYHPGTYQPQHF
TGTGCCAGCAGTTACCATCCCGGGACCTATCAGCCCCAGCATTTT
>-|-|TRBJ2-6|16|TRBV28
CASSSIRGAGANVLTF
TGTGCCAGCAGCTCCATACGTGGGGCTGGGGCCAACGTCCTGACTTTC
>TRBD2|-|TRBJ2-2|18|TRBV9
CASSVGLAGGTGTGELFF
TGTGCCAGCAGCGTAGGTCTAGCGGGGGGCACGGGCACCGGGGAGCTGTTTTTT
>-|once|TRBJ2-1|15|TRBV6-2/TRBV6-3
CASSDRQRVHNEQFF
TGTGCCAGCAGTGACCGACAGAGGGTCCACAATGAGCAGTTCTTC
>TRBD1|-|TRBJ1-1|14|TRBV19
CASSQDRVVTEAFF
TGTGCCAGTAGTCAAGACAGGGTGGTCACTGAAGCTTTCTTT
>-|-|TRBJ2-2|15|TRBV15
CATSRGGANTGELFF
TGTGCCACCAGCAGAGGGGGTGCGAACACCGGGGAGCTGTTTTTT
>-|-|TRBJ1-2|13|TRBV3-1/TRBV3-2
CASSQRLSGGYTF
TGTGCCAGCAGCCAAAGGTTATCGGGAGGCTACACCTTC
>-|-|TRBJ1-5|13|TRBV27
CASSGRIDQPQHF
TGTGCCAGCAGCGGACGGATTGATCAGCCCCAGCATTTT
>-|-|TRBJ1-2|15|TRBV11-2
CASSLVSGRTYGYTF
TGTGCCAGCAGCTTAGTGTCAGGCAGGACCTATGGCTACACCTTC
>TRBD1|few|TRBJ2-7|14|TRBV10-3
CDPADRRSSYEQYF
TGTGACCCCGCGGACAGGAGGAGCTCCTACGAGCAGTACTTC
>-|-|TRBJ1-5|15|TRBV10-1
CASGPRVRKDQPQHF
TGCGCCAGCGGCCCCAGGGTTCGCAAAGATCAGCCCCAGCATTTT
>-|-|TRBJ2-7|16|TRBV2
CASSEGDRVLAYEQYF
TGTGCCAGCAGTGAAGGGGATAGGGTTTTAGCCTACGAGCAGTACTTC
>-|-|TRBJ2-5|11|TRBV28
CASMGRETQYF
TGTGCCAGCATGGGGAGAGAGACCCAGTACTTC
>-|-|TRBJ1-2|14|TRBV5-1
CASSLAGTDYGYTF
TGCGCCAGCAGCTTGGCAGGGACCGACTATGGCTACACCTTC
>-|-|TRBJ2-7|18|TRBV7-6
CASSLELDFSSKVYEQYF
TGTGCCAGCAGCTTAGAGCTGGACTTTTCATCCAAAGTCTACGAGCAGTACTTC
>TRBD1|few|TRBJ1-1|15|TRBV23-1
CASSQSGQGGTEAFF
TGCGCCAGCAGTCAATCGGGGCAGGGGGGCACTGAAGCTTTCTTT
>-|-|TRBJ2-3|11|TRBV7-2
CASSWPTPRYF
TGTGCCAGCTCCTGGCCCACACCGAGGTATTTT
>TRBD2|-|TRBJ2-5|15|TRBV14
CASSYGTSGFGTQYF
TGTGCCAGCAGCTATGGGACTAGCGGATTTGGGACCCAGTACTTC
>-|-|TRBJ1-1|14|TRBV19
CASSFGGMSTEAFF
TGTGCCAGTAGTTTTGGGGGCATGAGCACTGAAGCTTTCTTT
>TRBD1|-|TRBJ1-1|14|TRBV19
CASSLDREETEAFF
TGTGCCAGTAGTCTAGACAGGGAAGAGACTGAAGCTTTCTTT
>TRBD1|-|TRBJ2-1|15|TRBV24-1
CATSDFTGGYNEQFF
TGTGCCACCAGTGATTTTACAGGGGGCTATAATGAGCAGTTCTTC
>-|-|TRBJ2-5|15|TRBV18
CASSPGGGLRETQYF
TGTGCCAGCTCACCTGGCGGGGGCCTACGAGAGACCCAGTACTTC
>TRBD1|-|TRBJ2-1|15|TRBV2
CASSERGQGSNEQFF
TGTGCCAGCAGCGAGAGGGGACAGGGGTCCAATGAGCAGTTCTTC
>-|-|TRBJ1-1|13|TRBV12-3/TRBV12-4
CASSEKAGTEAFF
TGTGCCAGCAGCGAGAAGGCAGGGACTGAAGCTTTCTTT
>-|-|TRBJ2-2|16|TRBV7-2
CASSLGFWGSTGELFF
TGTGCCAGCAGCTTAGGATTTTGGGGGAGCACCGGGGAGCTGTTTTTT
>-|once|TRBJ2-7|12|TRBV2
CASTREGVEQYF
TGTGCCAGCACCAGGGAGGGGGTCGAGCAGTACTTC
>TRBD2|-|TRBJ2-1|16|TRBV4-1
CASSQYSGRVYNEQFF
TGCGCCAGCAGCCAATATAGCGGGAGGGTCTACAATGAGCAGTTCTTC
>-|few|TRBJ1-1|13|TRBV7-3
CASSTTGYTEAFF
TGTGCCAGCAGCACAACAGGTTACACTGAAGCTTTCTTT
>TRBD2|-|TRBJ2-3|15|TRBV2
CASSAASGGADTQYF
TGTGCCAGCAGTGCAGCTAGCGGGGGCGCAGATACGCAGTATTTT
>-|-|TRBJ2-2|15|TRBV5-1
CASSLSRDNTGELFF
TGCGCCAGCAGCTTGTCTAGAGACAACACCGGGGAGCTGTTTTTT
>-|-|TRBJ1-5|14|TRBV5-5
CASSLDGLNQPQHF
TGTGCCAGCAGCTTGGACGGACTCAATCAGCCCCAGCATTTT
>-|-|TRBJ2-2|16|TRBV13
CASSLKTEANTGELFF
TGTGCCAGCAGCTTAAAGACTGAGGCTAACACCGGGGAGCTGTTTTTT
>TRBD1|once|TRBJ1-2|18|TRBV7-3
CASSLVGTGSLTNYGYTF
TGTGCCAGCAGCTTGGTCGGGACAGGGAGTCTAACTAACTATGGCTACACCTTC